The present T cell receptor beta chain was sequenced within a study of radiotherapy plus CTLA-4 blockade in lung cancer (dated by TCRdb to the late 2010s). The study in broad terms: Objective responses occurred in 15% to 20% of enrolled patients, and around 29% achieved disease control. Beyond this particular receptor, the publication reports: After treatment with radiotherapy and ipilimumab, TCR clones that originated in tumors expanded in peripheral blood. The strongest predictors of response, as reported, were early dynamic changes in blood T cell clones along with a rise in serum interferon-beta after radiation.

The study evaluated CTLA-4 blockade (ipilimumab) given together with focal radiation therapy in patients who had chemo-refractory metastatic non-small-cell lung cancer. Library preparation used the immunoSEQ multiplex PCR assay. The table comes from immuneACCESS by way of TCRdb, which keeps in-frame sequences with V and J called. Part of the clones is missing from these tables; in studies checked, under half for an unresolved V gene and the rest for unknown reasons. The sample includes 75,000 to 100,000 clones, with around 74% observed a single time. Of the sample, about 3% falls within the top ten clones. Comment on this clone: Its antigen is currently not known. No quality values exist for individual bases; no much larger clone is one base distant.

V is pared back by 7 bases and J by 6 bases, with 12 bases lying between the germline termini. The CDR3 sequence holds 12 residues, the cysteine and phenylalanine included. Left in the record is the CDR3 DNA by itself, 36 bases read in frame from the first base. As encoded in the germline V gene, CDR1 is SNHLY while CDR2 is FYNNEI. The clonotype comes from a human donor with non-small cell lung cancer who had a partial response to radiotherapy plus ipilimumab. Some clones in this sample may be carry-over from other donors' samples. Sequences were derived from peripheral blood, sampled from a patient treated with radiotherapy plus ipilimumab. The rearranged segments are TRBV2 and TRBJ1-2, and the D gene may be TRBD1, 6 bases matching. The sequenced DNA: TGTGCCAGCAATCGGGGGGCGGATGGCTACACCTTC. Protein translation: CASNRGADGYTF.